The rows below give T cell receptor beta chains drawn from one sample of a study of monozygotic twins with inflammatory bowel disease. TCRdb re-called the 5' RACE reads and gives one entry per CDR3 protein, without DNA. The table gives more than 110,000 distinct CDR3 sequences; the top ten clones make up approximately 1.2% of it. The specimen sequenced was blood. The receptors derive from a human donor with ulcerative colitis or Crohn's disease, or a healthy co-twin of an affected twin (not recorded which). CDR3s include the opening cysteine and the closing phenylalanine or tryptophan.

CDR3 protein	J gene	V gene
CASSFSSLNTEAFF	TRBJ1-1	TRBV5-1
CAISEYLGSNEQYF	TRBJ2-7	TRBV10-3
CASSEVGTDTQYF	TRBJ2-3	TRBV2
CASSSDPPGQGTGELFF	TRBJ2-2	TRBV7-3
CASSQERGRAYEQYF	TRBJ2-7	TRBV14
CASSLTSGGYEQYF	TRBJ2-7	TRBV5-5
CASSYSGEGSPLHF	TRBJ1-6	TRBV6-5
CASRRTDNQPQHF	TRBJ1-5	TRBV5-1
CSASPLVDLTDTQYF	TRBJ2-3	TRBV20-1
CASSLTQPYGYTF	TRBJ1-2	TRBV28
CASSVPGQSSEAFF	TRBJ1-1	TRBV5-1
CASSLTQGKSPLHF	TRBJ1-6	TRBV7-8
CSARAQTLLGGYTF	TRBJ1-2	TRBV20-1
CASRGAFYTEAFF	TRBJ1-1	TRBV27
CASDDLAGYPSEQFF	TRBJ2-1	TRBV11-2
CASRIGTVSSYEQYF	TRBJ2-7	TRBV12-3/TRBV12-4
CASSERPTNNYGYTF	TRBJ1-2	TRBV6-1
CASSLAPGDNYGYTF	TRBJ1-2	TRBV7-2
CASTRDIGVGELFF	TRBJ2-2	TRBV19
CASSQVGASGTETQYF	TRBJ2-5	TRBV4-3
CASSQGALNQGWKNSPLHF	TRBJ1-6	TRBV4-1
CASSLDSRRETQYF	TRBJ2-5	TRBV7-2
CASSPRGRVQETQYF	TRBJ2-5	TRBV3-1
CAWSVALAGTGEQFF	TRBJ2-1	TRBV30
CASSQDRNTQYF	TRBJ2-3	TRBV4-2
CASRALSTDTQYF	TRBJ2-3	TRBV7-3
CASSLVVSAGYEQYF	TRBJ2-7	TRBV7-2
CSGVKGYEQYF	TRBJ2-7	TRBV29-1
CASSFRTQGEETQYF	TRBJ2-5	TRBV5-4
CASSLMRQPSVLTF	TRBJ2-6	TRBV7-9
CATSDPGQGLSYEQYF	TRBJ2-7	TRBV24-1
CSAYRLDLNEQFF	TRBJ2-1	TRBV20-1
CASSLLLRAWTEAFF	TRBJ1-1	TRBV6-2/TRBV6-3
CSVLGPPEGTEAFF	TRBJ1-1	TRBV29-1
CASSLSPRDTEAFF	TRBJ1-1	TRBV27
CASSFWSVGVYEQYF	TRBJ2-7	TRBV5-6
CASSSTGTPPYEQYF	TRBJ2-7	TRBV5-4
CASRRDRRSYGYTF	TRBJ1-2	TRBV7-2
CSAEPWGTGELFF	TRBJ2-2	TRBV20-1
CASSLAQGSGNQPQHF	TRBJ1-5	TRBV7-9
CASSSRDSPLHF	TRBJ1-6	TRBV5-1
CASSRGTNEKLFF	TRBJ1-4	TRBV7-2
CATSGRLAGAKRDNEQFF	TRBJ2-1	TRBV15
CASSGRHEETQYF	TRBJ2-5	TRBV11-3
CASSLPTGNTEAFF	TRBJ1-1	TRBV5-1
CASSASPTGGRIETQYF	TRBJ2-5	TRBV27
CSAVRLAGGDTQYF	TRBJ2-3	TRBV20-1
CASSLWDPNTGELFF	TRBJ2-2	TRBV5-1
CASRVRGPYNEQFF	TRBJ2-1	TRBV2
CATSEPGVETQYF	TRBJ2-5	TRBV24-1
CASSLEQANTEAFF	TRBJ1-1	TRBV11-2
CASSFMGYGYTF	TRBJ1-2	TRBV12-3/TRBV12-4
CASSQVAGGNEQFF	TRBJ2-1	TRBV3-1